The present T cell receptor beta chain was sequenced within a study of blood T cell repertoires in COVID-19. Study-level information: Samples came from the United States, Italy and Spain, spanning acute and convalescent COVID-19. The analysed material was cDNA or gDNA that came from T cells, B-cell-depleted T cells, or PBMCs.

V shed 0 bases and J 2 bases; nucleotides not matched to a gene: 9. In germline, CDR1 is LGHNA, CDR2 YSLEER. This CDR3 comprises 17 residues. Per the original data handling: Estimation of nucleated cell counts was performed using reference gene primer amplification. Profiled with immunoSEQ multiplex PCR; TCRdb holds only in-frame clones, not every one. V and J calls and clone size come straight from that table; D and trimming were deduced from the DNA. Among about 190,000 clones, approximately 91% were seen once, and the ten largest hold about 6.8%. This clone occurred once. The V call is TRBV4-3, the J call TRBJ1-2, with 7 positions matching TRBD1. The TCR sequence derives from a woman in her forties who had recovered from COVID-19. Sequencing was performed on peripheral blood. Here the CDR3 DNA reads TGCGCCAGCAGCCAAGATGCCACGGCAGGGGGAAACTATGGCTACACCTTC. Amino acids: CASSQDATAGGNYGYTF.